The entry below gives a single T cell receptor (beta chain) sequence along with its context. Which antigen it targets is not known. Per-base qualities were not stored, and no clone one base away is much larger. Deletion took 4 bases off V and 1 base off J, with a span of 13 bases between the germline ends. CDR1 and CDR2 are drawn from the germline V gene: LGHNA, YSLEER. The CDR3 spans 15 residues, from the cysteine through the phenylalanine. Of the read, only the CDR3 DNA is kept; its 45 bases are in frame from base 1. The record originates from a study of shared T cell receptors in the human thymus (dated by TCRdb to 2020 to 2023). Concerning the study at large: The study examined how self-reactive, shared T-cell receptor alpha chains are generated in the human thymus.

Library method: the immunoSEQ multiplex PCR assay. In TCRdb, the immuneACCESS table is reduced to in-frame sequences with V and J assigned. These tables do not hold every clone; where another copy was compared, an unresolved V gene accounts for under half, and the others remain unexplained. For this sample the table gives 640,000 or so clones, of which 87% were detected only once. Jointly, the top ten make up about 0.0094% of the sample. The same specimen was also included in a second study, on human thymus T cells. As described in the second report: Immunologically healthy infants undergoing open corrective cardiac surgery for congenital heart defects in Finland were used as donors. Thymus tissue was obtained as surgical resects removed during corrective cardiac surgery. Usage of V and J gene segments appeared to be biased in both the thymic and the peripheral blood repertoires. According to the related research, thymic TCR repertoires were highly overlapping among unrelated individuals. TCR alpha and beta repertoires from seven to nine infant thymus samples and a few related peripheral blood samples were characterized in the study. Donor ages ranging from roughly 6 to 250 days were recorded, and more than 5 male and two female infants were included in the cohort. Thymocytes were freed from the tissue by mechanical means and kept at -70 degrees C as pellets of roughly 9-30 million cells. Genomic DNA was extracted from frozen cell pellets with a QIAsymphony instrument. Using the immunoSEQ multiplex PCR assay, the TCRB and TCRAD loci were amplified from a standardized quantity of quality-controlled genomic DNA. The V(D)J region was spanned by amplicons of a length sufficient to cover the CDR3 and to identify V and J genes. Through the commercial immunoSEQ service, the amplicons were sequenced on an Illumina platform. Primer bias and sequencing errors were corrected as previously described, and TCRAD and TCRB definitions were based on the IMGT database. immunoSEQ Analyzer 3.0 and VDJTools were used for repertoire analysis, which covered basic statistics, V/J segment usage, diversity estimates, rarefaction and pairwise overlap. Diversity was estimated with Chao1, ChaoE, Efron-Thisted, Shannon and inverse Simpson indices, and also on datasets down-sampled to the smallest sample. Repertoire overlap was assessed by strict matching of CDR3 nucleotide sequence, V gene and J gene, and clustering was done by Jaccard-based multidimensional scaling. On average, thymus samples yielded about 810,000 unique TCRB clonotypes, whereas blood samples yielded about 80,000.

Sequencing was done on a sample of thymocytes. The TCR originated in a boy younger than two with a congenital heart defect. Donor details come from another sample of the same person, matched by shared clones. In this chain, TRBV4-3 is recombined with TRBJ1-1; D gene: possibly TRBD1, on 5 matching bases. The nucleotide sequence is given as TGCGCCAGCAGCCGAGTCAGACAGCCGAACACTGAAGCTTTCTTT. Its translation reads: CASSRVRQPNTEAFF.